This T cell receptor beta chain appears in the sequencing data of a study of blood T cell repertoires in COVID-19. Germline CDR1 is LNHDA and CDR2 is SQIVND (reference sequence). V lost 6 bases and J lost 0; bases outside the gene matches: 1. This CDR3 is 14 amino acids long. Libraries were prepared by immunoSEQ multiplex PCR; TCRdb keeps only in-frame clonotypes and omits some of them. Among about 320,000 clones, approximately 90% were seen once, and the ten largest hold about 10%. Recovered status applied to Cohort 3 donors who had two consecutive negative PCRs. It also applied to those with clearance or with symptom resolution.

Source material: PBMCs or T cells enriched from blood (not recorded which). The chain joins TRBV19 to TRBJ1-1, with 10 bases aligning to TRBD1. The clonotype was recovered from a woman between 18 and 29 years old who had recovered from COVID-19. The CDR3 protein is CASRGQGMNTEAFF. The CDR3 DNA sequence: TGTGCCAGTAGGGGACAGGGGATGAACACTGAAGCTTTCTTT.